These 5 T cell receptor beta chains came from one sample sequenced in a study of blood T cell repertoires in COVID-19. Data came from immunoSEQ multiplex PCR; TCRdb stores just in-frame clones and leaves some out. Of 100,000 to 150,000 clones in the sample, approximately 91% were seen once. Input material: peripheral blood. These receptors all come from an elderly woman with acute or convalescent COVID-19.

A few counts support this clone. This chain links TRBV27 with TRBJ2-2; 10 bases line up with TRBD2. CDR1 is MNHEY and CDR2 is SMNVEV in the germline V gene (reference sequence). This CDR3 comprises 16 residues. Germline trimming cut 6 bases from V and 6 bases from J; bases unmatched to any gene: 10. The CDR3 here is CASRRTSGEGAGELFF. The CDR3 nucleotides are TGTGCCAGCAGAAGGACTAGCGGAGAGGGCGCCGGGGAGCTGTTTTTT.

The chain uses TRBV6-6 and TRBJ2-2; tentative D call: TRBD2 (6 bases). The V gene lost 6 bases and the J gene lost 7 bases, with 18 bases spanning the gap. CDR3 length: 15 residues. The germline gives CDR1 MNHNY, CDR2 SVGAGI (reference sequence). CDR3 DNA sequence: TGTGCCAGCAGGAGCGGAAGCGGGTCGGTCGGGGAGCTGTTTTTT. Its protein product is CASRSGSGSVGELFF.

This chain uses TRBV9 with TRBJ1-2, with D perhaps matching TRBD1 (6 bases). The CDR3 loop spans 13 amino acids. V lost 0 bases, J lost 9 bases, and 12 bases lay in between. Germline CDR1 reads SGDLS; CDR2 reads YYNGEE. The CDR3 loop is CASSVEGRGSYTF. The CDR3 nucleotides are TGTGCCAGCAGCGTAGAGGGCAGGGGTAGCTACACCTTC.

This chain uses TRBV9 with TRBJ2-3, with TRBD2 identical over 7 bases. J lost 3 bases, V lost 0 bases, and 7 bases had no gene match. The CDR3 spans 16 residues. Germline lookup yields CDR1 SGDLS and CDR2 YYNGEE. The CDR3 region has the DNA TGTGCCAGCAGCGTAGATCCCGGGGGGAGAACAGATACGCAGTATTTT. Protein: CASSVDPGGRTDTQYF.

CDR3 in amino acids: CASSVRSGGTGRTDTQYF. DNA for the CDR3: TGTGCCAGTAGTGTCCGTAGCGGGGGGACGGGTAGGACAGATACGCAGTATTTT. This chain joins TRBV19 and TRBJ2-3, with TRBD2 identical over 10 bases. This CDR3 spans 18 amino acids. Trimming took 5 bases from V and 3 from J; bases not matched to a gene: 14. Germline CDR1 and CDR2: LNHDA and SQIVND (reference sequence).